This T cell receptor (beta chain) originates from a study of blood T cells in healthy people across ages. A second PCR, run for roughly 7 to 11 cycles, used a sample-barcoded 5' primer plus a J-beta primer mix. MiXCR was run by TCRdb on the 5' RACE reads, yielding one entry per CDR3 protein. The table includes fewer than 1,000,000 distinct CDR3 sequences, under 45% detected once. CDR1 is MDHEN, CDR2 SYDVKM, per germline. The CDR3 runs 18 residues. Deletions cut 4 bases from V and 0 bases from J, with 19 bases between. This receptor was identified in a man between 60 and 75 years old in good health. The chain combines TRBV28 with TRBJ2-4, with D possibly matching TRBD1 (5 bases). The specimen sequenced was blood. The CDR3 sequence: CASSSPPWGDLAKNIQYF. The CDR3 bases are TGTGCCAGCAGTTCCCCCCCGTGGGGCGACCTAGCCAAAAACATTCAGTACTTC.